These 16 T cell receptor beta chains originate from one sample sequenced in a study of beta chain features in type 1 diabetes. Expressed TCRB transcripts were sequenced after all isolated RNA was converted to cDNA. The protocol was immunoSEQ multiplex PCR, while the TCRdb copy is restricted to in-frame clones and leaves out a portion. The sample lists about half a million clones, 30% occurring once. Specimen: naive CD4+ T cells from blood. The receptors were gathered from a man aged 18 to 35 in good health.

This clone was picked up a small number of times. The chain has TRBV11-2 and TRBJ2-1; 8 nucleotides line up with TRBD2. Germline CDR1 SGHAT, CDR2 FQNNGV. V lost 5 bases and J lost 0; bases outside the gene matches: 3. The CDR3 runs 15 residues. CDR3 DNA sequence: TGTGCCAGCAGCCAGAGCGGGAGCTCCTACAATGAGCAGTTCTTC. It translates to CASSQSGSSYNEQFF. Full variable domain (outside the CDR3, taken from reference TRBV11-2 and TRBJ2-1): EAGVAQSPRYKIIEKRQSVAFWCNPISGHATLYWYQQILGQGPKLLIQFQNNGVVDDSQLPKDRFSAERLKGVDSTLKIQPAKLEDSAVYLCASSQSGSSYNEQFFGPGTRLTVL.

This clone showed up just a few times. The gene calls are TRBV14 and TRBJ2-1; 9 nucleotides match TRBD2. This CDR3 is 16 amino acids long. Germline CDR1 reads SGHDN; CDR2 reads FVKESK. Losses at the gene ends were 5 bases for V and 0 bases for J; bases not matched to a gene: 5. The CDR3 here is CASSVFSGSSYNEQFF. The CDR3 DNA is TGTGCCAGCAGCGTATTTAGCGGGAGCTCCTACAATGAGCAGTTCTTC.

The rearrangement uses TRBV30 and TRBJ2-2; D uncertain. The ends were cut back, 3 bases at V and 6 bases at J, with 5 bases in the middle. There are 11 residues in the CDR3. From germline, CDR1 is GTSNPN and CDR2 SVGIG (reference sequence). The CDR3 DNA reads TGTGCCTGGAGGGGATCCGGGGAGCTGTTTTTT. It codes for CAWRGSGELFF.

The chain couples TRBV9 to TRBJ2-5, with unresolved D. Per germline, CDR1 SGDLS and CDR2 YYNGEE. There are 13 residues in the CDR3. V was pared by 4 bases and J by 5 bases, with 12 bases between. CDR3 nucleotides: TGTGCCAGCAGCTCCGGACCCTGGGAGACCCAGTACTTC. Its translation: CASSSGPWETQYF.

CDR3 region: CASRTGATMVNEQFF. The CDR3 DNA follows: TGTGCCAGTAGGACAGGGGCCACCATGGTGAATGAGCAGTTCTTC. This chain links TRBV19 with TRBJ2-1; 8 positions match TRBD1. The CDR3 spans 15 residues. Germline-derived CDR1 and CDR2 are LNHDA and SQIVND (reference sequence). The V segment lost 6 bases and the J segment 7 bases; nucleotides outside the gene matches: 11.

Here the CDR3 reads CASSTPGQAEGYEQYF. In DNA form, the CDR3 reads TGTGCCAGCAGTACTCCGGGACAGGCGGAGGGCTACGAGCAGTACTTC. This rearrangement joins TRBV28 to TRBJ2-7; 8 nucleotides align to TRBD1. Germline trimming cut 5 bases from V and 3 bases from J; bases unmatched to any gene: 12. The CDR3 is 16 amino acids. Germline values: CDR1 MDHEN, CDR2 SYDVKM. The full variable domain, rest sourced from reference TRBV28 and TRBJ2-7, is DVKVTQSSRYLVKRTGEKVFLECVQDMDHENMFWYRQDPGLGLRLIYFSYDVKMKEKGDIPEGYSVSREKKERFSLILESASTNQTSMYLCASSTPGQAEGYEQYFGPGTRLTVT.

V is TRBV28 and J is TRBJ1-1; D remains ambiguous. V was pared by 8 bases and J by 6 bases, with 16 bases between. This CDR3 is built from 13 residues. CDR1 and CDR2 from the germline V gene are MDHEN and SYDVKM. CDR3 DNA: TGTGCCAGCCATGTCTCATTCGCCGCTGAAGCTTTCTTT. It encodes CASHVSFAAEAFF. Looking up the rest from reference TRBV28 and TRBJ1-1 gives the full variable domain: DVKVTQSSRYLVKRTGEKVFLECVQDMDHENMFWYRQDPGLGLRLIYFSYDVKMKEKGDIPEGYSVSREKKERFSLILESASTNQTSMYLCASHVSFAAEAFFGQGTRLTVV.

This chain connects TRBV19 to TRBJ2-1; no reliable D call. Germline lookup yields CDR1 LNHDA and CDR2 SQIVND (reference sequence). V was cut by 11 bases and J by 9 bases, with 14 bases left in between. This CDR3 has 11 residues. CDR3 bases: TGTGCCCACGCCAGGTTAGGTGAGCAGTTCTTC. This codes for CAHARLGEQFF.

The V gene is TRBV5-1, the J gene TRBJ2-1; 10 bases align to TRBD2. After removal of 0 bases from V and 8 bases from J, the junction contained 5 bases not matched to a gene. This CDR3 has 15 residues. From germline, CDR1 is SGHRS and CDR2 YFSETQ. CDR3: CASSLELAGSDEQFF. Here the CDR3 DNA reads TGCGCCAGCAGCTTGGAACTAGCGGGATCGGATGAGCAGTTCTTC.

The CDR3 sequence is CSARAANEKLFF. The CDR3 nucleotides read TGCAGCGCCAGGGCGGCTAATGAAAAACTGTTTTTT. The V gene is TRBV29-1, the J gene TRBJ1-4; maybe TRBD1 (5 bases). The CDR3 consists of 12 residues. Trimming took off 7 bases at V and 3 bases at J, with 9 bases between the two ends. CDR1 and CDR2 from the germline V gene are SQVTM and ANQGSEA.

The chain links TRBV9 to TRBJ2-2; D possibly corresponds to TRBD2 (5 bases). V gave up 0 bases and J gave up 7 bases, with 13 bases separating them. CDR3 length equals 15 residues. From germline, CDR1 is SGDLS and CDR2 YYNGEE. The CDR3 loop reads CASSVARTDFGELFF. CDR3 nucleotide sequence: TGTGCCAGCAGCGTAGCGCGGACGGACTTCGGGGAGCTGTTTTTT. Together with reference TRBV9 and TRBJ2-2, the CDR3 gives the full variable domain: DSGVTQTPKHLITATGQRVTLRCSPRSGDLSVYWYQQSLDQGLQFLIQYYNGEERAKGNILERFSAQQFPDLHSELNLSSLELGDSALYFCASSVARTDFGELFFGEGSRLTVL.

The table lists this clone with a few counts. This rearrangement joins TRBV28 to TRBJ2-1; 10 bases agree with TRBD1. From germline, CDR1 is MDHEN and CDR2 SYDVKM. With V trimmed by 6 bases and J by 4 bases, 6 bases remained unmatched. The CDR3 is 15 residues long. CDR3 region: CASRTGTGEYNEQFF. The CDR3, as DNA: TGTGCCAGCAGAACCGGGACAGGGGAGTACAATGAGCAGTTCTTC.

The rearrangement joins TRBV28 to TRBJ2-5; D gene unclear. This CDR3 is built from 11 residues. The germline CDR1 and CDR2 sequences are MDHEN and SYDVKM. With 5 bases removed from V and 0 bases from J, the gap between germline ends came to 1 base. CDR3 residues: CASSHQETQYF. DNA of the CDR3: TGTGCCAGCAGTCACCAAGAGACCCAGTACTTC. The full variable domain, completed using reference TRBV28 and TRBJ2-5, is DVKVTQSSRYLVKRTGEKVFLECVQDMDHENMFWYRQDPGLGLRLIYFSYDVKMKEKGDIPEGYSVSREKKERFSLILESASTNQTSMYLCASSHQETQYFGPGTRLLVL.

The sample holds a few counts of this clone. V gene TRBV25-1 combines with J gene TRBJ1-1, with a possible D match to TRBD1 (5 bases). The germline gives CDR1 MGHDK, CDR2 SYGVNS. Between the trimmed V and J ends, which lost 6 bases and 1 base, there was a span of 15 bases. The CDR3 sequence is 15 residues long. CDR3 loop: CASRFWGKENTEAFF. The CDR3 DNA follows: TGTGCCAGCAGGTTTTGGGGCAAAGAGAACACTGAAGCTTTCTTT.

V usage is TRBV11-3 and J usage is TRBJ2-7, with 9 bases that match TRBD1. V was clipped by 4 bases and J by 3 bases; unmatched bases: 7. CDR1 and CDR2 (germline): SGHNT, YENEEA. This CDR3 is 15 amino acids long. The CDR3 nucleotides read TGTGCCAGCAGCTCCGGGACAGGGCGATTCTACGAGCAGTACTTC. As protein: CASSSGTGRFYEQYF.

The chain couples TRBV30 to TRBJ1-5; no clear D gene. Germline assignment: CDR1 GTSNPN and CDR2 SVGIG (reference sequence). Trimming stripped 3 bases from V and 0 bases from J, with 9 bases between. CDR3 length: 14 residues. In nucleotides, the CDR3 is TGTGCCTGGAGGGGAGCTGGTAGCAATCAGCCCCAGCATTTT. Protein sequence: CAWRGAGSNQPQHF.